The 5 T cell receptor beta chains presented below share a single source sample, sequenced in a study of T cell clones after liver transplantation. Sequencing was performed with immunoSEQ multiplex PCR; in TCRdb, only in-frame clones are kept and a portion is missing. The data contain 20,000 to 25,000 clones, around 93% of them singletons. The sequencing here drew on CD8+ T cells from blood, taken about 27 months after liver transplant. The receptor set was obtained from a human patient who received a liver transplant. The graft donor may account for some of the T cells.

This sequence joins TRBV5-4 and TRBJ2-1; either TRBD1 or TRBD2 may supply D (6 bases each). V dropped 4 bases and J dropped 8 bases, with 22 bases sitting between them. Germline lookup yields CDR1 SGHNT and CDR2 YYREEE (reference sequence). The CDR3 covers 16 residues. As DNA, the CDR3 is TGTGCCAGCAGCGGGACGGGGGCGCATACGAGCTATGAGCAGTTCTTC. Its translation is CASSGTGAHTSYEQFF.

CDR3 sequence (DNA): TGTGCCAGCAGCTTACTACACGGGGCTGATGGCTACACCTTC. Translated: CASSLLHGADGYTF. The chain links TRBV7-9 to TRBJ1-2, with D maybe TRBD1 (5 bases). The CDR3 is 14 amino acids. Germline lookup yields CDR1 SEHNR and CDR2 FQNEAQ (reference sequence). V shed 2 bases and J shed 6 bases, with 13 bases lying between them. The whole variable domain, filled in from reference TRBV7-9 and TRBJ1-2, reads DTGVSQNPRHKITKRGQNVTFRCDPISEHNRLYWYRQTLGQGPEFLTYFQNEAQLEKSRLLSDRFSAERPKGSFSTLEIQRTEQGDSAMYLCASSLLHGADGYTFGSGTRLTVV.

Written as DNA, the CDR3 is TGCGCCAGCAGTGAGGGAGGGGATTCCTACGAGCAGTACTTC. Translating gives CASSEGGDSYEQYF. This chain joins TRBV10-1 and TRBJ2-7, with a tentative D call TRBD2 (6 bases). CDR1 and CDR2 (germline): WNHNN, SYGVQD (reference sequence). Trimming shortened V by 2 bases and J by 1 base, and 9 bases separated the two germline ends. This CDR3 contains 14 residues.

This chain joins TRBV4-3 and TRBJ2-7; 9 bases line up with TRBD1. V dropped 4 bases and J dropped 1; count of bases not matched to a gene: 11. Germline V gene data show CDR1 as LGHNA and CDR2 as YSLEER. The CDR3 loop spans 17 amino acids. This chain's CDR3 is CASSPSLAGTGSYEQYF. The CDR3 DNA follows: TGCGCCAGCAGCCCCTCTCTTGCCGGGACAGGGTCCTACGAGCAGTACTTC.

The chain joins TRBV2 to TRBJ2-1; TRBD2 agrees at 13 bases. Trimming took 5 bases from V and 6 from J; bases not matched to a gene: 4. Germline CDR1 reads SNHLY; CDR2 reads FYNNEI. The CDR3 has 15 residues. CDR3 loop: CASSPGTSGVNEQFF. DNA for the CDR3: TGTGCCAGCAGTCCCGGGACTAGCGGGGTCAATGAGCAGTTCTTC. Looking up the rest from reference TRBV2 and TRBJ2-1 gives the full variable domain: EPEVTQTPSHQVTQMGQEVILRCVPISNHLYFYWYRQILGQKVEFLVSFYNNEISEKSEIFDDQFSVERPDGSNFTLKIRSTKLEDSAMYFCASSPGTSGVNEQFFGPGTRLTVL.